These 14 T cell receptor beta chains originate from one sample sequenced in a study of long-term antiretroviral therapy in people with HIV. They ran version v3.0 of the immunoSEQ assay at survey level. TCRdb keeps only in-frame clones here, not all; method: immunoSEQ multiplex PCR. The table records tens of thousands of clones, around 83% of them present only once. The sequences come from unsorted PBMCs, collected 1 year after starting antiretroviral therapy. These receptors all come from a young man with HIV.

The CDR3 is CASSEAEPSYNEQFF. The DNA for the CDR3 is TGTGCCAGCAGTGAAGCGGAGCCCTCCTACAATGAGCAGTTCTTC. This rearrangement joins TRBV25-1 to TRBJ2-1; D is unclear. There are 15 residues in the CDR3. Germline lookup yields CDR1 MGHDK and CDR2 SYGVNS. The V end lost 2 bases, the J end lost 0 bases, and 8 bases lay between the germline ends. Together with reference TRBV25-1 and TRBJ2-1, the CDR3 gives the full variable domain: EADIYQTPRYLVIGTGKKITLECSQTMGHDKMYWYQQDPGMELHLIHYSYGVNSTEKGDLSSESTVSRIRTEHFPLTLESARPSHTSQYLCASSEAEPSYNEQFFGPGTRLTVL.

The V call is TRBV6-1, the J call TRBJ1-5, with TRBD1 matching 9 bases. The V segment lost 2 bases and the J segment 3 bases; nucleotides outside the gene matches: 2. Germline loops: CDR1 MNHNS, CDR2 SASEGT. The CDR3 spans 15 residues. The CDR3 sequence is CASSERDRANQPQHF. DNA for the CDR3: TGTGCCAGCAGTGAAAGGGACAGGGCCAATCAGCCCCAGCATTTT.

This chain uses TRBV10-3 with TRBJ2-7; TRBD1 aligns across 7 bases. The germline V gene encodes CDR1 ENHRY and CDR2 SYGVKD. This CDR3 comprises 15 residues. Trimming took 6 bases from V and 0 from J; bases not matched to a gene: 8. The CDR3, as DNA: TGTGCCATCAGCCTTACGACAGGGATCTCCTACGAGCAGTACTTC. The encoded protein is CAISLTTGISYEQYF.

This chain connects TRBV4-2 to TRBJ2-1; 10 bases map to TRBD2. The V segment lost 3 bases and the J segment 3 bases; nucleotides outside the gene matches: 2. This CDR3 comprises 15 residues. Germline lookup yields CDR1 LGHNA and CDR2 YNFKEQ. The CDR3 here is CASSHLAGDYNEQFF. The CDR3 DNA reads TGTGCCAGCAGCCACCTAGCGGGGGACTACAATGAGCAGTTCTTC.

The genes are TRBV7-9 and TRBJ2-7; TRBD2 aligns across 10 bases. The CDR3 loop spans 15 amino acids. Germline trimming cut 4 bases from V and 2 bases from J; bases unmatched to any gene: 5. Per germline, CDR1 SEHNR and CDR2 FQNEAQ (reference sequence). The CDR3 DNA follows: TGTGCCAGCAGCTATTCAAGCGGGGGGGCCTACGAGCAGTACTTC. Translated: CASSYSSGGAYEQYF.

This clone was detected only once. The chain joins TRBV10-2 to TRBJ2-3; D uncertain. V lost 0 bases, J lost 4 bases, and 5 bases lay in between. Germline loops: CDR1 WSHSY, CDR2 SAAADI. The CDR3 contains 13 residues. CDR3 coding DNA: TGCGCCAGCAGTGAGTCGATCGCAGATACGCAGTATTTT. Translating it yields CASSESIADTQYF.

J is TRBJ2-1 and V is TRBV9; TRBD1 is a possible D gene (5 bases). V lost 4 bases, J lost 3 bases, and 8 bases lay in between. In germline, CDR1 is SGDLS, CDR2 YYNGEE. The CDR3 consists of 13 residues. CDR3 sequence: CASSRGFYNEQFF. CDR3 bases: TGTGCCAGCAGCAGGGGTTTCTACAATGAGCAGTTCTTC.

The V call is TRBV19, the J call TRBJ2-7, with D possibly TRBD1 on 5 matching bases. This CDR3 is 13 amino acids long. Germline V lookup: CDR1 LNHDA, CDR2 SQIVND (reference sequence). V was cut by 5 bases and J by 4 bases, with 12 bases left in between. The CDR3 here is CASSLTEGYEQYF. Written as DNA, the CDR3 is TGTGCCAGTAGTCTGACAGAAGGGTACGAGCAGTACTTC.

Here the CDR3 DNA reads TGTGCCAGCAGCTTAGAAAGCCGAAAGAGGGGACTCAATCAGCCCCAGCATTTT. This sequence encodes CASSLESRKRGLNQPQHF. V usage is TRBV7-8 and J usage is TRBJ1-5, with D possibly being TRBD1 (5 bases). The length of the CDR3 is 18 residues. Trimming left V 1 base short and J 3 bases short, with 19 bases between. From germline, CDR1 is SGHVS and CDR2 FQNEAQ.

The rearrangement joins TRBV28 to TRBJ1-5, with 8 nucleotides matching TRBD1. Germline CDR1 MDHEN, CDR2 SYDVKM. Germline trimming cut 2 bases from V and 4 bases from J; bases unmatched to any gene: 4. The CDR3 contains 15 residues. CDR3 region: CASSLDRGQNQPQHF. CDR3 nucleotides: TGTGCCAGCAGTTTAGACAGGGGCCAAAATCAGCCCCAGCATTTT.

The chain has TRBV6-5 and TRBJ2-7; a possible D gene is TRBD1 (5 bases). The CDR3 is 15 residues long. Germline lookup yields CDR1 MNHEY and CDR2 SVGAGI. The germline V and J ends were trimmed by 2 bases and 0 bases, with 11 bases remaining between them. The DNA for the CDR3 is TGTGCCAGCAGTTACGGACATAGCCTCTCCTACGAGCAGTACTTC. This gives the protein CASSYGHSLSYEQYF.

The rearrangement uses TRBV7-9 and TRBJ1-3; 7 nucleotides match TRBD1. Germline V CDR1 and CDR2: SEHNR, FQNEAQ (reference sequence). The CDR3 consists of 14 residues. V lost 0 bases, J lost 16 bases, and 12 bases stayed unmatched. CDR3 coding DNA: TGTGCCAGCAGCTTAGCCGGACAGGACGGGACCCGTTATTTT. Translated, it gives CASSLAGQDGTRYF.

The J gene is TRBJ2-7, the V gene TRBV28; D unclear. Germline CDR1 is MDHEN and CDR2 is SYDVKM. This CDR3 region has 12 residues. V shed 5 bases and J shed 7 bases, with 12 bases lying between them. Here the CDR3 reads CASSPDNSEQYF. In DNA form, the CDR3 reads TGTGCCAGCAGTCCCGATAACAGTGAGCAGTACTTC.

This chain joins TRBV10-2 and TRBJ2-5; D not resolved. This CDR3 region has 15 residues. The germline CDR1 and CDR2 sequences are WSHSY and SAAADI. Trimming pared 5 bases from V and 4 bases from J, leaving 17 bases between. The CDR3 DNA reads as TGCGCCAGCAGTCTTCGTGGTGGGTCGGTAGAGACCCAGTACTTC. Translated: CASSLRGGSVETQYF.